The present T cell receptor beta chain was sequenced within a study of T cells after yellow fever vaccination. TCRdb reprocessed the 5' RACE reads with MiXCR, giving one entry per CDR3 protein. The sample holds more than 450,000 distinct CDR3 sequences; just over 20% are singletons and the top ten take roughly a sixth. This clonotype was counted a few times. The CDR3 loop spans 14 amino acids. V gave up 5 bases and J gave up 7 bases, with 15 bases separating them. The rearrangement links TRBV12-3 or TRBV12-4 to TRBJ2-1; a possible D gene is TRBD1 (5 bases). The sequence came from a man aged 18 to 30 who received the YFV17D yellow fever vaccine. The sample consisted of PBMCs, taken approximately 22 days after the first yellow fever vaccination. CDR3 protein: CASSLPQGRNEQFF. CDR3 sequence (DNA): TGTGCCAGCAGTCTCCCGCAGGGTCGAAATGAGCAGTTCTTC.